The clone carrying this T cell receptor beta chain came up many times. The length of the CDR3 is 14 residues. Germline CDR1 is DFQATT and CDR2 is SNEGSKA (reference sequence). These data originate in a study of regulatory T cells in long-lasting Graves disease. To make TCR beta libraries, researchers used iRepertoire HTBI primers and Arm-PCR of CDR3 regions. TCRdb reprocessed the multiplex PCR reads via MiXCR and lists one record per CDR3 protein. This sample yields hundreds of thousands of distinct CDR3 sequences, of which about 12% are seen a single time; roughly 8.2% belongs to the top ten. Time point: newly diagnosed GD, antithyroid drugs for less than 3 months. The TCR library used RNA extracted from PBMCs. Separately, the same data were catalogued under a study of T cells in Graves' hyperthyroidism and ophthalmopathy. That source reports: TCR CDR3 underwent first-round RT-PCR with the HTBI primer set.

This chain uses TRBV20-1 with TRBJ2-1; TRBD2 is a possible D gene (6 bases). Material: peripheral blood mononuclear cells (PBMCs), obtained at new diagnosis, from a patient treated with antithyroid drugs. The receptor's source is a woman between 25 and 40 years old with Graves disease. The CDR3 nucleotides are TGCAGCCTTTTCTCGACCGGGGGAAGCAATGAGCAGTTCTTC. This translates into CSLFSTGGSNEQFF.